Below, one T cell receptor beta chain is given with its context. Study processing details: Estimation of nucleated cell counts was performed using reference gene primer amplification. Assay: immunoSEQ multiplex PCR; the TCRdb copy retains only in-frame clones and omits some. The DNA gave D and trimming, while V, J and clone size come from that table. The sample holds around 70,000 clones, roughly 80% seen once. These data come from a study of blood T cell repertoires in COVID-19. On the study more broadly: The United States, Italy and Spain supplied acute and convalescent COVID-19 samples.

The CDR3 extends over 13 amino acids. V dropped 5 bases and J dropped 5 bases, with 12 bases sitting between them. Germline CDR1 SGHTA, CDR2 FQGNSA. This sequence was found in a woman aged 55-70 years with acute or convalescent COVID-19. The rearrangement links TRBV7-2 to TRBJ1-2, with D possibly TRBD1 on 5 matching bases. Sequencing input: peripheral blood. The CDR3 nucleotides read TGTGCCAGCAGCCAGTCCGGGGGGTATGGCTACACCTTC. Its translation: CASSQSGGYGYTF.